This note documents a single T cell receptor (beta chain) sequence. Antigen unknown. Each donor was healthy, and each was a bone marrow donor. The record originates from a study of cytomegalovirus exposure and HLA in healthy donors. Researchers ran the PCR with 60 Vbeta and 13 Jbeta primers. TCRdb keeps only in-frame clones here, not all; method: immunoSEQ multiplex PCR. The repertoire consists of more than 70,000 clones, with around three quarters occurring once and the leading ten covering 4% to 5.5%. Study-wide findings and caveats: When analyzed later, a missense DCLRE1C variant was found to be linked to TCR beta V- and J-gene trimming. TCR sequences were mostly rare, though some public TCRs occurred in many donors.

The CDR3 sequence is 16 residues long. The germline V and J ends were trimmed by 4 bases and 0 bases, with 11 bases remaining between them. Germline assignment: CDR1 SGDLS and CDR2 YYNGEE. The chain combines TRBV9 with TRBJ1-6; D might be TRBD1 (6 bases). The sequenced sample consisted of PBMCs. The TCR was taken from a man in his thirties or forties in good health and CMV-seropositive. DNA of the CDR3: TGTGCCAGCAGCCGACAGGCCGACTCCTATAATTCACCCCTCCACTTT. This sequence encodes CASSRQADSYNSPLHF.